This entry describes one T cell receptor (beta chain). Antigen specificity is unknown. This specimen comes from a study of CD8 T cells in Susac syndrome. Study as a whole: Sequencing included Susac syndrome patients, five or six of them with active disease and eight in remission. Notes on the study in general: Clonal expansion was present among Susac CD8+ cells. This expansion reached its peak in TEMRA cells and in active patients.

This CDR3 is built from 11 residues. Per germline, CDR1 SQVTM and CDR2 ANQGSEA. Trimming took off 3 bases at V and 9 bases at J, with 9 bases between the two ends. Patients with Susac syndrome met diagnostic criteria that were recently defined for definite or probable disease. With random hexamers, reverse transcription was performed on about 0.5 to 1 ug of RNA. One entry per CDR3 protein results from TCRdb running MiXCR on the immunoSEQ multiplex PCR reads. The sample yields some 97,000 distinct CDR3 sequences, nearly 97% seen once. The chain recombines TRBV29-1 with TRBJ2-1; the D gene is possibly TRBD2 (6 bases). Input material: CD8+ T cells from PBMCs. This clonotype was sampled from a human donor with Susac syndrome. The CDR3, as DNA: TGCAGCGTTGACGCCGGGGGTGAGCAGTTCTTC. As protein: CSVDAGGEQFF.